Below are 5 T cell receptor beta chains sequenced from a single sample in a study of tumor-infiltrating lymphocytes in primary liver carcinoma. Germline DNA was also extracted, while the blood RNA originated from unsorted whole blood. TCR beta cDNA came from about 500 ng total RNA, primed with a constant-region primer. Slightly modified ARM-PCR, run as three nested multiplex PCR rounds, produced the TCR beta libraries. The first two PCR rounds used TRBV1-TRBV30 forward primers with a C-beta reverse primer, 10 to 11 cycles each. TCRdb recomputed calls from the multiplex PCR reads with MiXCR, one row per CDR3 protein. Counted here are fewer than 350,000 distinct CDR3 sequences, about 61% occurring once; the ten biggest clones make up roughly 6%. The sample was peripheral blood. Receptor source: a man aged 35 to 55 with primary liver carcinoma and hepatitis B virus infection.

Note on this clonotype: One end of the junction is discordant with germline, which a read error may explain. This sequence joins TRBV28 and TRBJ1-6, with D unresolved. Germline lookup yields CDR1 MDHEN and CDR2 SYDVKM. The CDR3 is 15 amino acids. In DNA, the CDR3 is TGTGTCAGCAGCCCACCGACGGGAACCAATTCACCCCTCCACTTT. Its protein product is CVSSPPTGTNSPLHF.

Regarding this clonotype: An end of the junction differs from the germline gene, which may be a read error. The gene calls are TRBV4-2 and TRBJ1-1; possible D gene TRBD1, 6 bases. The CDR3 extends over 14 amino acids. From germline, CDR1 is LGHNA and CDR2 YNFKEQ. The CDR3 reads CASSQEPGTSETFF. In DNA form, the CDR3 reads TGTGCGAGCAGCCAAGAACCCGGGACATCAGAAACTTTCTTT.

As for this clonotype: A read error may be the cause here, since a much bigger clone is one base away. The rearrangement uses TRBV6-2 or TRBV6-3 and TRBJ2-7; no firm D call. Germline-derived CDR1 and CDR2 are MNHEY and SVGEGT. The CDR3 is 14 amino acids. CDR3 sequence (DNA): TGTGCCAGCAGAAAACCCCTTAGCCCGAACGAGCAGTGCTTC. It yields the protein CASRKPLSPNEQCF.

With respect to this clonotype: A read error may account for a junction end that differs from germline. The V gene is TRBV10-3, the J gene TRBJ2-1; possibly TRBD1 for D (5 bases). This CDR3 has 12 residues. The germline gives CDR1 ENHRY, CDR2 SYGVKD. This CDR3 is CAISESGQERFF. CDR3 nucleotide sequence: TGTGCCATCAGTGAGTCGGGGCAAGAGCGGTTCTTC.

This clonotype was recorded a few times. V and J are TRBV6-6 and TRBJ2-3; 7 nucleotides align to TRBD2. Losses at the gene ends were 5 bases for V and 3 bases for J; bases not matched to a gene: 8. CDR1 is MNHNY, CDR2 SVGAGI, per germline (reference sequence). This CDR3 has 15 amino acids. CDR3 DNA sequence: TGTGCCAGCAGTCCCCATGCTAGCGGAACAGATACGCAGTATTTT. Its translation: CASSPHASGTDTQYF.